Listed below are T cell receptor beta chains from one sample, sequenced in a study of blood T cell repertoires in COVID-19. Sequencing used immunoSEQ multiplex PCR; TCRdb keeps in-frame clones, though not all of them. The sample includes about 180,000 clones, about 88% of them seen just once. The sequencing input was PBMCs or T cells enriched from blood (not recorded which). The receptors derive from a woman aged 40 to 55 with acute COVID-19. Both conserved end residues are part of each CDR3. The D gene is left open where the match is weak.

>TRBD1|TRBV29-1|TRBJ1-2
CSVEWGTDGYTF
>TRBD2|TRBV19|TRBJ2-1
CATSPGLDYEQFF
>-|TRBV10-3|TRBJ2-1
CAISDLGYNEQFF
>TRBD1|TRBV25-1|TRBJ1-2
CASSESVEGAHGYTF
>TRBD2|TRBV5-1|TRBJ2-3
CASSLQAPAGGPSDTQYF
>TRBD1|TRBV24-1|TRBJ2-1
CATSDRSNEQFF
>TRBD1|TRBV3-1/TRBV3-2|TRBJ1-6
CASSQGTGALLNSPLHF
>-|TRBV6-1|TRBJ1-2
CASSEGFWTARRLNYGYTF
>-|TRBV11-2|TRBJ2-7
CASSLSGPMEQYF
>TRBD2|TRBV6-5|TRBJ2-7
CASSYSIGGGSYEQYF
>-|TRBV19|TRBJ1-2
CASSIWPANYGYTF
>TRBD1|TRBV2|TRBJ2-7
CASSGAGQAIYEQYF
>TRBD2|TRBV18|TRBJ2-3
CASSPTAGATDTQYF
>TRBD1|TRBV29-1|TRBJ1-2
CSVEAQGAETNYGYTF
>TRBD1|TRBV6-5|TRBJ1-3
CASSRTGAGNTIYF
>-|TRBV19|TRBJ1-6
CASKTSQGSYNSPLHF
>TRBD2|TRBV5-1|TRBJ2-5
CASSLRVAGESETQYF
>-|TRBV5-4|TRBJ2-5
CASSLVGGQQETQYF
>TRBD1|TRBV29-1|TRBJ2-7
CSVEGEQGAPGEQYF
>TRBD1|TRBV11-3|TRBJ2-2
CASSRGQGRTGELFF